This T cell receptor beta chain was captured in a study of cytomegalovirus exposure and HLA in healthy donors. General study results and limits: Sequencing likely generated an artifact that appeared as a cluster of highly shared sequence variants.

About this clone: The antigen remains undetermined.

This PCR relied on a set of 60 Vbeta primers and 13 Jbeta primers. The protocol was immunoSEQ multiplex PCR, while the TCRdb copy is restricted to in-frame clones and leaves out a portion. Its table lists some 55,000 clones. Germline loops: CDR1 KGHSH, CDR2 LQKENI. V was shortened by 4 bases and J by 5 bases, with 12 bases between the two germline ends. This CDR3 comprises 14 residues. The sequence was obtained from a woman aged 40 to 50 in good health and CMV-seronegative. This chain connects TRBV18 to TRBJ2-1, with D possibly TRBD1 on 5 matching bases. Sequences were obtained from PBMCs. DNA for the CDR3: TGTGCCAGCTCACGGAACGACAGAGACAATGAGCAGTTCTTC. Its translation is CASSRNDRDNEQFF.